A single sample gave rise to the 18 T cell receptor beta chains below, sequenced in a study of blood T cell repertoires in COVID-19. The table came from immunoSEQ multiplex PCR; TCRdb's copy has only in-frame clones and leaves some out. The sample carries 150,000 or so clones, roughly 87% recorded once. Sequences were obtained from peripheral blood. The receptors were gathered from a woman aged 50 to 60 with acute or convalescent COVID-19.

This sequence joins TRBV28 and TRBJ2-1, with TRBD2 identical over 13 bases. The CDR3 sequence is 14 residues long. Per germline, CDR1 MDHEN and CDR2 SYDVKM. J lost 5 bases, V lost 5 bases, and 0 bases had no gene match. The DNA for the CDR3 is TGTGCCAGCAGTGGGACTAGCGGGGACAATGAGCAGTTCTTC. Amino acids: CASSGTSGDNEQFF.

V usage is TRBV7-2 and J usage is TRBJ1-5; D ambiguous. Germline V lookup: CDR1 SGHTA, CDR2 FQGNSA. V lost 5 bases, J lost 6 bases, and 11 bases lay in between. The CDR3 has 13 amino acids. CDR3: CASSIEPSQPQHF. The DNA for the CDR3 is TGTGCCAGCAGCATTGAACCGAGTCAGCCCCAGCATTTT.

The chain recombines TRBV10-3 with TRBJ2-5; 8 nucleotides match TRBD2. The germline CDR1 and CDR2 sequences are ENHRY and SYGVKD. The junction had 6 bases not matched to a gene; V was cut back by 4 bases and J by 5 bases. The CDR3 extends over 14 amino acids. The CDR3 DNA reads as TGTGCCATCAGTGCCGGGGGGGTCTCGGAGACCCAGTACTTC. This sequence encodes CAISAGGVSETQYF.

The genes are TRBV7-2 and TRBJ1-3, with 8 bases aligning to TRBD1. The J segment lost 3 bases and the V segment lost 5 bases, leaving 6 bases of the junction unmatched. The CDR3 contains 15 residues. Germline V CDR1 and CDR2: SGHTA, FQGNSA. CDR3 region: CASSAQGAIGNTIYF. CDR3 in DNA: TGTGCCAGCAGCGCTCAGGGGGCCATTGGAAACACCATATATTTT. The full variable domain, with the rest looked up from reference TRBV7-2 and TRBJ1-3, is GAGVSQSPSNKVTEKGKDVELRCDPISGHTALYWYRQSLGQGLEFLIYFQGNSAPDKSGLPSDRFSAERTGGSVSTLTIQRTQQEDSAVYLCASSAQGAIGNTIYFGEGSWLTVV.

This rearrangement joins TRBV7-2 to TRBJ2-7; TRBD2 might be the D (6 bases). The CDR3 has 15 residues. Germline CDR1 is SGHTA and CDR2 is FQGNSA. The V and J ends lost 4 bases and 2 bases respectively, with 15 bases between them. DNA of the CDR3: TGTGCCAGCAGCTCCCCAGGGCGGGGTCCCTACGAGCAGTACTTC. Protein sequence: CASSSPGRGPYEQYF. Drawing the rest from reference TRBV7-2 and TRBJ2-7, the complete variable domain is GAGVSQSPSNKVTEKGKDVELRCDPISGHTALYWYRQSLGQGLEFLIYFQGNSAPDKSGLPSDRFSAERTGGSVSTLTIQRTQQEDSAVYLCASSSPGRGPYEQYFGPGTRLTVT.

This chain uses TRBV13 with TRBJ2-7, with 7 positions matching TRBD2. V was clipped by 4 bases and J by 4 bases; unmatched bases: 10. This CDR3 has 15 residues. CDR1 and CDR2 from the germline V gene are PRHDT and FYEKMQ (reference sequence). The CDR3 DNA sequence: TGTGCCAGCAGCTCTCGACGGGAGGCCGGTTACGAGCAGTACTTC. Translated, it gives CASSSRREAGYEQYF. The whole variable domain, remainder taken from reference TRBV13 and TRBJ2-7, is AAGVIQSPRHLIKEKRETATLKCYPIPRHDTVYWYQQGPGQDPQFLISFYEKMQSDKGSIPDRFSAQQFSDYHSELNMSSLELGDSALYFCASSSRREAGYEQYFGPGTRLTVT.

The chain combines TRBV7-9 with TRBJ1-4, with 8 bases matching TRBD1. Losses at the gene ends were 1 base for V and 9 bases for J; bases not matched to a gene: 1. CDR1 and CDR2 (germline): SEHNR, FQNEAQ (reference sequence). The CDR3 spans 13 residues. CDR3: CASSLGTGQKLFF. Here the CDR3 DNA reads TGTGCCAGCAGCTTAGGGACAGGGCAAAAACTGTTTTTT.

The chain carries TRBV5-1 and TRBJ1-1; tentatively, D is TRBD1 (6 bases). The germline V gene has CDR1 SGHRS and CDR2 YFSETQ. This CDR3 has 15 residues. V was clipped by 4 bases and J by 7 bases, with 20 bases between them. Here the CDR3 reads CASSARDNGRYEAFF. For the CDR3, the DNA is TGCGCCAGCAGCGCCCGGGACAACGGACGCTATGAAGCTTTCTTT. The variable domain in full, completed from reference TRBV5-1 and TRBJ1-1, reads KAGVTQTPRYLIKTRGQQVTLSCSPISGHRSVSWYQQTPGQGLQFLFEYFSETQRNKGNFPGRFSGRQFSNSRSEMNVSTLELGDSALYLCASSARDNGRYEAFFGQGTRLTVV.

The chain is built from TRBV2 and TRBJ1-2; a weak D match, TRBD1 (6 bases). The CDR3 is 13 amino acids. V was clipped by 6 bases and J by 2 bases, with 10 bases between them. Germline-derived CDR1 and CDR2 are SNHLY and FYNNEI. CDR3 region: CASSSDRNYGYTF. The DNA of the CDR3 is TGTGCCAGCAGCTCCGACAGGAACTATGGCTACACCTTC.

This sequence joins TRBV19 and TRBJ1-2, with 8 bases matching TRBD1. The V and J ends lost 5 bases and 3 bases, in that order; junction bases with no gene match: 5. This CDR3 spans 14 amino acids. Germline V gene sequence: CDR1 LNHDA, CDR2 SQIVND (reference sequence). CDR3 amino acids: CASSQRTGYYGYTF. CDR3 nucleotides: TGTGCCAGTAGTCAGAGGACAGGGTACTATGGCTACACCTTC.

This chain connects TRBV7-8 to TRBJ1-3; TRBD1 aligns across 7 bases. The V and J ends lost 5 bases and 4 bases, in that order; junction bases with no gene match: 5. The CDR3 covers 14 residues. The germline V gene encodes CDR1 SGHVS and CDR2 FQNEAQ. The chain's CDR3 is CASSQGEGGNTIYF. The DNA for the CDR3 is TGTGCCAGCAGCCAGGGGGAAGGCGGAAACACCATATATTTT.

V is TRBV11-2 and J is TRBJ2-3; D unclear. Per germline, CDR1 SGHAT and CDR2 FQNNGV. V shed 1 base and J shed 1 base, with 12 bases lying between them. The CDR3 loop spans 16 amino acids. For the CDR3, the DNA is TGTGCCAGCAGCTTAGGGTCGGAGCCGGGCACAGATACGCAGTATTTT. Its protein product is CASSLGSEPGTDTQYF.

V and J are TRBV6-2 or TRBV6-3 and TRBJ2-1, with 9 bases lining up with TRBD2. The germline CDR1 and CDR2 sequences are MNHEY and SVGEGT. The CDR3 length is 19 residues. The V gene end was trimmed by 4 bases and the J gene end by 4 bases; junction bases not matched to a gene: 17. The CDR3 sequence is CASSFGTVNSGGPYNEQFF. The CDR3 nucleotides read TGTGCCAGCAGTTTCGGAACAGTCAATAGCGGGGGTCCATACAATGAGCAGTTCTTC.

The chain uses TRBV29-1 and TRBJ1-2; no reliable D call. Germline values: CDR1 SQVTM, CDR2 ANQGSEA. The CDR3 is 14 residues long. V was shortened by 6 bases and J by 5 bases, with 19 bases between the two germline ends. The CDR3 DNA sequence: TGCAGCGTCCCCGAGGTCCGTGGCAGTTATGGCTACACCTTC. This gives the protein CSVPEVRGSYGYTF.

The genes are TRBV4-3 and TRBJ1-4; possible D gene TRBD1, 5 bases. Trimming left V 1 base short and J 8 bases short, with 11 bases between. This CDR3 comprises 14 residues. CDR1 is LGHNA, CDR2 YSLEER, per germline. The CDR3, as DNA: TGCGCCAGCAGCCAAGGGGGGGTTAGGGAAAAACTGTTTTTT. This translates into CASSQGGVREKLFF.

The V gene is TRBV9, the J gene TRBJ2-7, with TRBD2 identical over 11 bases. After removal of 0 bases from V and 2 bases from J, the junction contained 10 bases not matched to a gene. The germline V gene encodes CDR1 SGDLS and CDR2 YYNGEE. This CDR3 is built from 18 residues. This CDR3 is CASSVEGVTSGGTYEQYF. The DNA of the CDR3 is TGTGCCAGCAGCGTAGAGGGGGTTACTAGCGGGGGTACCTACGAGCAGTACTTC. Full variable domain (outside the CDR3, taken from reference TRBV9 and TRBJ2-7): DSGVTQTPKHLITATGQRVTLRCSPRSGDLSVYWYQQSLDQGLQFLIQYYNGEERAKGNILERFSAQQFPDLHSELNLSSLELGDSALYFCASSVEGVTSGGTYEQYFGPGTRLTVT.

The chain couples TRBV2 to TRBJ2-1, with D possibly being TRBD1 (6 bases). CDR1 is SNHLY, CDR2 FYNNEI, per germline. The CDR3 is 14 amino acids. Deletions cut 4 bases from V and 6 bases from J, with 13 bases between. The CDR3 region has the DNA TGTGCCAGCAGTGCCCACAGGGTGGTCAATGAGCAGTTCTTC. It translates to CASSAHRVVNEQFF.

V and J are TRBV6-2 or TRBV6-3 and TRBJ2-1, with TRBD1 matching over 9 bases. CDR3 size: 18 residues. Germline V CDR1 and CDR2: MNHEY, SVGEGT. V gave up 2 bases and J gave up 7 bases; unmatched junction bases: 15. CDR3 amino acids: CASSYLGPTGGAGNEQFF. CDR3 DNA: TGTGCCAGCAGTTACCTGGGACCTACAGGGGGCGCGGGGAATGAGCAGTTCTTC.